This TCR beta chain comes out of a study of regulatory T cells in long-lasting Graves disease. Time point of the sample: persistent/refractory GD, antithyroid drugs over 5 years with positive TRAb. Extracted PBMC RNA gave rise to the TCR library. Arm-PCR of CDR3 regions and iRepertoire HTBI primers were used to build TCR beta libraries. TCRdb fed the multiplex PCR reads into MiXCR, producing one record per CDR3 protein. The sample lists a few hundred thousand distinct CDR3 sequences, about 23% occurring once. Looked up from germline, CDR1 is MDHEN and CDR2 is SYDVKM. J lost 2 bases, V lost 6 bases, and 6 bases had no gene match. The CDR3 spans 14 residues. This clonotype showed up many times.

The chain employs TRBV28 and TRBJ2-7, with TRBD2 matching over 8 bases. The sequencing here drew on peripheral blood mononuclear cells (PBMCs), taken when the disease was refractory, from a patient treated with antithyroid drugs. This sequence originates from a woman aged 40-49 years with Graves disease. The CDR3: CASRGTRRAYEQYF. The CDR3 DNA reads TGTGCCAGCAGGGGGACTAGAAGAGCCTACGAGCAGTACTTC.